What follows describes a single TCR beta chain. Its antigen is unknown. Base qualities are not at hand, and no much larger clone is one base apart. CDR1 SQVTM and CDR2 ANQGSEA were looked up in the germline V gene. Trimming costs V 0 bases and J 7 bases, and their ends lie 6 bases apart. Taken from cysteine to phenylalanine, the CDR3 has 11 residues. Left in the record is the CDR3 DNA by itself, 33 bases read in frame from the first base. This sample was taken from a study of CD8+ T cells in alopecia areata (dated by TCRdb to between 2018 and 2020). Turning to the overall study: The treated patients took part in an open-label pilot trial in which moderate-to-severe alopecia areata was treated with oral tofacitinib at 5 to 10 mg twice daily. In treated patients, disease severity was measured using the SALT score, which gives the percentage of scalp surface area affected. Human TCRbeta sequencing covered scalp tissue and sorted CD4+ and CD8+ peripheral blood T cells from patchy and totalis/universalis alopecia areata patients and healthy controls. Tofacitinib was given for 6 to 18 months, followed by 6 months of follow-up off drug to assess delayed response and recurrence. RNA was obtained with the PAXgene miRNA kit for fixed scalp, the miRNeasy kit for PBMCs, and the RNeasy kit for mouse skin. immunoSEQ multiplex PCR using 35 Vbeta forward primers and 13 Jbeta reverse primers was used to amplify TCRbeta CDR3 regions. Scalp clonality was compared among normal scalp (n=4), patchy alopecia areata scalp (n=8), and alopecia totalis/universalis scalp (n=8). Tofacitinib-treated patients had biopsies at baseline and at 4 and 24 weeks of treatment, with a later scalp biopsy in several patients. In both human patients and the C3H/HeJ mouse model, the study applied high-throughput TCRbeta sequencing to look at T cell clonal expansion in alopecia areata.

The label giving this sample's time point can be read as: around 4 weeks on oral tofacitinib. The label giving this sample's treatment or condition can be read as: oral pan-JAK inhibitor, 5-10 mg twice daily. Lesional scalp punch biopsies and peripheral blood were obtained from alopecia areata patients. PBMCs were separated by density centrifugation and stained for CD3, CD4 and CD8, after which CD4+ and CD8+ T cells were sorted on a FACSAria. The paper as a whole reports these results and caveats: Higher clonality and more expanded CD8+ clones were observed in lesional scalp than in normal scalp, particularly in alopecia totalis/universalis, a finding suggestive of antigenic drive. Unlike mouse skin, where gammadelta T cells dominate, normal human skin contains resident alphabeta T cells that get sequenced too, which complicates analysis of the scalp TCR repertoire. Many expanded lesional clones persisted in scalp and blood during tofacitinib treatment, which may partly explain relapse after stopping treatment. Scalp clonality and the number of expanded CD8+ clones among the top 100 scalp clones were significantly decreased by tofacitinib. Because the treated cohort was small and had only one nonresponder, larger studies are needed to examine links between baseline CD8+ expansion and response. Compared with mice, TCR sequences shared between patients were less clear, possibly partly because of HLA diversity across the patient population.

Library preparation used the immunoSEQ multiplex PCR assay. For TCR sequencing, RNA was extracted from every sample and reverse transcribed into cDNA to serve as template. SuperScript III was used for first-strand cDNA synthesis, primed with a 2:1 mix of oligo-dT and random hexamers. A synthetic immune receptor repertoire was used to assess amplification bias, and residual bias was removed computationally. The authors' analysis ran thus. Raw reads were preprocessed to remove errors, and CDR3 was defined by IMGT conventions from the conserved cysteine to phenylalanine. Clonality was calculated as 1 minus Shannon entropy normalized by log2 of the number of productive unique TCRs. Whether each scalp clone was CD4 or CD8 was inferred by checking scalp TCRbeta sequences against the CD4 and CD8 repertoires from sorted blood. TCRdb took over this immuneACCESS table, retaining in-frame rearrangements with V and J assigned. Such tables are incomplete; in checked studies, under half of the missing clones stem from an unresolved V gene, and the remainder is unexplained. V and J calls and clone size are given by that table; D and trimming were obtained from the DNA. Counted in this sample were about 200,000 clones; approximately 60% of them appeared once. Approximately 3.4% of the sample comes from the top ten.

The sequence was obtained from a human donor with alopecia areata. Here the sequenced sample was CD4+ T cells sorted from blood, taken at week 4, from a patient treated with tofacitinib. This receptor chain uses TRBV29-1 and TRBJ1-2; too little of a D gene remains to name it. The DNA reads TGCAGCGTTGAAGATCGGGGTGGCTACACCTTC. This gives the protein CSVEDRGGYTF.